The T cell receptor (beta chain) under discussion was sequenced for a study of vaccination and CD4 T cells after COVID-19. The Oncomine TCR Beta short-read assay sequenced DNA from cultured CD4+ T cells. TCRdb independently ran MiXCR on the PCR reads; one entry per CDR3 protein. The data show 8,800 or so distinct CDR3 sequences, 60% seen once. A remark on this clonotype: The antigen remains undetermined.

The treatment was: approximately 9-day PBMC culture with coronavirus spike peptide pools or control peptides (ViraFEST assay). IL-2 (around 10 IU/ml) and peptide pools (approximately 9 ug/ml) were added to cultures of two million PBMCs per well. V lost 0 bases, J lost 1 base, and 3 bases lay in between. This CDR3 comprises 13 residues. CDR1 is MNHEY, CDR2 SVGAGI, per germline. The receptor's source is a human donor with COVID-19. The sample in question was cultured CD4+ T cells from blood, obtained after SARS-CoV-2 vaccination. The chain has TRBV6-5 and TRBJ1-1; D uncertain. CDR3 bases: TGTGCCAGCAGTTACTCGCGGAACACTGAAGCTTTCTTT. Its protein is CASSYSRNTEAFF.